Shown below are 23 T cell receptor beta chains from a single sample sequenced in a study of blood T cell repertoires in COVID-19. Here immunoSEQ multiplex PCR was the method, and the copy in TCRdb shows in-frame clones only, minus some. Altogether 120,000 or so clones are present, about four fifths being singletons, with the ten largest covering around 11%. Sequences were obtained from peripheral blood. The receptors stem from a man aged 55 to 70 with acute or convalescent COVID-19.

The gene calls are TRBV6-2 or TRBV6-3 and TRBJ1-3; 9 nucleotides align to TRBD1. CDR1 and CDR2 (germline): MNHEY, SVGEGT. The CDR3 is 12 amino acids. V dropped 6 bases and J dropped 16; count of bases not matched to a gene: 10. Written as DNA, the CDR3 is TGTGCCAGCAGACCTATACAGGGGGCCACCTATTTT. Encoded protein: CASRPIQGATYF.

The gene calls are TRBV27 and TRBJ2-7, with TRBD2 matching 10 bases. CDR3 length: 16 residues. V shed 2 bases, J shed 6 bases, and the junction held 10 bases outside the gene matches. Germline V gene lookup returns CDR1 MNHEY and CDR2 SMNVEV (reference sequence). CDR3 amino acids: CASSLGSGRTLFEQYF. The CDR3 region has the DNA TGTGCCAGCAGTTTAGGTAGCGGGAGGACCCTCTTCGAGCAGTACTTC.

As concerns this clone: A read error may produce the germline difference seen at one junction end. The rearrangement joins TRBV28 to TRBJ2-7; 13 bases fit TRBD2. CDR1 is MDHEN, CDR2 SYDVKM, per germline. This CDR3 spans 14 amino acids. The CDR3 protein is CASSSPGLAGRWNF. In nucleotides, the CDR3 is TGTGCCAGCAGTTCTCCGGGACTAGCGGGACGATGGAACTTC.

This chain links TRBV12-3 or TRBV12-4 with TRBJ1-2; the D gene is possibly TRBD1 (5 bases). There are 12 residues in the CDR3. V dropped 7 bases and J dropped 3 bases, with 9 bases sitting between them. In DNA form, the CDR3 reads TGTGCCAGCAAAGGGGACTACTATGGCTACACCTTC. Translation: CASKGDYYGYTF.

This sequence joins TRBV6-5 and TRBJ2-7, with 7 bases that match TRBD1. This CDR3 is built from 15 residues. CDR1 is MNHEY, CDR2 SVGAGI, per germline. Unmatched junction bases numbered 11, after V lost 7 bases and J lost 2 bases. The CDR3 nucleotides are TGTGCCAGCAAGAAGGGACAGACAGACCCCTACGAGCAGTACTTC. Translating gives CASKKGQTDPYEQYF.

The rearrangement links TRBV3-1 (or the pseudogene TRBV3-2) to TRBJ1-3, with unresolved D. Germline V CDR1 and CDR2: LGHDT, YNNKEL (reference sequence). Trimming stripped 2 bases from V and 0 bases from J, with 2 bases between. This CDR3 contains 13 residues. CDR3 in amino acids: CASSQHSGNTIYF. CDR3 nucleotide sequence: TGTGCCAGCAGCCAACACTCTGGAAACACCATATATTTT.

The chain carries TRBV5-1 and TRBJ2-7, with TRBD1 matching 7 bases. The CDR3 consists of 14 residues. Germline loops: CDR1 SGHRS, CDR2 YFSETQ. The ends lost 4 bases at V and 2 bases at J; junction bases unmatched: 6. Here the CDR3 DNA reads TGCGCCAGCAGCACCAGGACAGGCACCTACGAGCAGTACTTC. It is translated as CASSTRTGTYEQYF.

The rearrangement links TRBV7-9 to TRBJ2-7; TRBD2 is a possible D gene (5 bases). Germline lookup yields CDR1 SEHNR and CDR2 FQNEAQ (reference sequence). Trimming cost V 4 bases and J 1 base, with 14 bases left between them. This CDR3 is 15 amino acids long. The CDR3 nucleotides are TGTGCCAGCAGCTCCGATTCCGGGGTTTCCTACGAGCAGTACTTC. This translates into CASSSDSGVSYEQYF.

The rearrangement links TRBV6-2 or TRBV6-3 to TRBJ1-2, with TRBD1 matching over 11 bases. Germline assignment: CDR1 MNHEY and CDR2 SVGEGT. V lost 5 bases and J lost 6; bases outside the gene matches: 8. CDR3 length: 15 residues. The CDR3 sequence: CASSRLPGQGDGYTF. Written as DNA, the CDR3 is TGTGCCAGCAGTCGTTTACCGGGACAGGGGGATGGCTACACCTTC.

The chain combines TRBV29-1 with TRBJ2-6; D not resolved. Trimming pared 2 bases from V and 4 bases from J, leaving 9 bases between. The CDR3 covers 14 residues. The germline V gene has CDR1 SQVTM and CDR2 ANQGSEA. The CDR3 here is CSVENPGGANVLTF. CDR3 in DNA: TGCAGCGTTGAAAACCCTGGCGGGGCCAACGTCCTGACTTTC.

This chain joins TRBV24-1 and TRBJ1-4; perhaps TRBD1 as D (5 bases). The V end lost 2 bases, the J end lost 3 bases, and 9 bases lay between the germline ends. This CDR3 has 15 residues. Germline CDR1 is KGHDR and CDR2 is SFDVKD. The CDR3 sequence is CATSDSGRANEKLFF. The CDR3 DNA sequence: TGTGCCACCAGTGATTCAGGCAGGGCTAATGAAAAACTGTTTTTT.

This rearrangement joins TRBV7-9 to TRBJ2-1; 8 nucleotides line up with TRBD2. Germline V lookup: CDR1 SEHNR, CDR2 FQNEAQ (reference sequence). V dropped 4 bases and J dropped 0; count of bases not matched to a gene: 2. The CDR3 totals 15 residues. CDR3 bases: TGTGCCAGCAGCTCGGCGGGAGGCTCCTACAATGAGCAGTTCTTC. Translating gives CASSSAGGSYNEQFF.

A word on this clone: The same CDR3 also results from other DNA sequences found in this sample. The CDR3 loop reads CASRLGQGNTEAFF. The CDR3 DNA reads TGTGCCAGCAGGCTTGGACAGGGAAACACTGAAGCTTTCTTT. The rearrangement uses TRBV6-5 and TRBJ1-1; 8 bases agree with TRBD1. Trimming took 6 bases from V and 2 from J; bases not matched to a gene: 5. The germline CDR1 and CDR2 sequences are MNHEY and SVGAGI. The CDR3 is made up of 14 amino acids.

This chain joins TRBV30 and TRBJ1-1; D might be TRBD1 (5 bases). Germline V lookup: CDR1 GTSNPN, CDR2 SVGIG (reference sequence). This CDR3 comprises 13 residues. Trimming removed 8 bases from V and 3 bases from J, with 16 bases in between. CDR3 DNA: TGTGCCCGAGGGGAGGCCACCCACACTGAAGCTTTCTTT. It translates to CARGEATHTEAFF.

The chain links TRBV28 to TRBJ1-1, with D possibly being TRBD1 (5 bases). Looked up from germline, CDR1 is MDHEN and CDR2 is SYDVKM. Trimming shortened V by 3 bases and J by 1 base, and 12 bases separated the two germline ends. The CDR3 covers 15 residues. In DNA, the CDR3 is TGTGCCAGCAGTTTCCTCCGGGGGTGGAACACTGAAGCTTTCTTT. Its translation: CASSFLRGWNTEAFF.

The rearrangement links TRBV5-1 to TRBJ2-7; 8 bases are shared with TRBD1. The length of the CDR3 is 17 residues. Germline trimming cut 5 bases from V and 1 base from J; bases unmatched to any gene: 14. Germline loops: CDR1 SGHRS, CDR2 YFSETQ. The CDR3 here is CASSLTTGQGYSYEQYF. The CDR3 bases are TGCGCCAGCAGTTTGACGACAGGACAGGGCTATTCCTACGAGCAGTACTTC.

V is TRBV5-4 and J is TRBJ1-3; the D gene is possibly TRBD1 (5 bases). The germline gives CDR1 SGHNT, CDR2 YYREEE (reference sequence). This CDR3 is 15 amino acids long. V was trimmed by 0 bases and J by 0 bases, leaving 7 bases between them. The CDR3 protein is CASSLGQRSGNTIYF. The CDR3 DNA sequence: TGTGCCAGCAGCTTGGGACAGCGCTCTGGAAACACCATATATTTT.

The CDR3: CASSLQGARYEQYF. In DNA form, the CDR3 reads TGTGCCAGCAGTTTGCAAGGGGCGCGTTACGAGCAGTACTTC. The chain combines TRBV28 with TRBJ2-7, with a possible D match to TRBD1 (5 bases). The CDR3 loop spans 14 amino acids. Trimming cost V 3 bases and J 4 bases, with 13 bases left between them. CDR1 is MDHEN and CDR2 is SYDVKM in the germline V gene.

The rearrangement joins TRBV5-4 to TRBJ1-6; D perhaps matches TRBD1 (5 bases). This CDR3 comprises 17 residues. Looked up from germline, CDR1 is SGHNT and CDR2 is YYREEE (reference sequence). The V gene lost 5 bases and the J gene lost 0 bases, with 15 bases spanning the gap. DNA of the CDR3: TGTGCCAGCAGGTACGGGACTGGCGGCTCCTATAATTCACCCCTCCACTTT. Translating it yields CASRYGTGGSYNSPLHF.

CDR3 DNA: TGCGCCAGCAGCCGTCAACAGGGGAAAGGAAACACCATATATTTT. It encodes CASSRQQGKGNTIYF. This chain links TRBV5-1 with TRBJ1-3, with 7 bases matching TRBD1. The V segment lost 4 bases and the J segment 4 bases; nucleotides outside the gene matches: 8. This CDR3 is 15 amino acids long. CDR1 and CDR2 from the germline V gene are SGHRS and YFSETQ.

This chain links TRBV24-1 with TRBJ1-3; TRBD1 might be the D (5 bases). This CDR3 is 14 amino acids long. Germline V lookup: CDR1 KGHDR, CDR2 SFDVKD. Trimming took 3 bases from V and 4 from J, leaving 9 bases between them. CDR3 DNA sequence: TGTGCCACCAGTGATCCAGGGTCAGGAAACACCATATATTTT. Its protein is CATSDPGSGNTIYF.

This chain joins TRBV5-1 and TRBJ2-6; the D gene is possibly TRBD1 (5 bases). CDR1 and CDR2 (germline): SGHRS, YFSETQ. Trimming left V 4 bases short and J 5 bases short, with 16 bases between. The CDR3 sequence is 16 residues long. CDR3 nucleotide sequence: TGCGCCAGCAGCCCCACAGGAGCTAATCGGGCCAACGTCCTGACTTTC. Translating gives CASSPTGANRANVLTF.

This clone was found once. The chain combines TRBV19 with TRBJ2-2; D may be TRBD1 (5 bases). V lost 6 bases, J lost 1 base, and 9 bases lay in between. Germline-derived CDR1 and CDR2 are LNHDA and SQIVND (reference sequence). This CDR3 has 14 residues. For the CDR3, the DNA is TGTGCCAGTAGCGGACACCGGAACACCGGGGAGCTGTTTTTT. Translating it yields CASSGHRNTGELFF.